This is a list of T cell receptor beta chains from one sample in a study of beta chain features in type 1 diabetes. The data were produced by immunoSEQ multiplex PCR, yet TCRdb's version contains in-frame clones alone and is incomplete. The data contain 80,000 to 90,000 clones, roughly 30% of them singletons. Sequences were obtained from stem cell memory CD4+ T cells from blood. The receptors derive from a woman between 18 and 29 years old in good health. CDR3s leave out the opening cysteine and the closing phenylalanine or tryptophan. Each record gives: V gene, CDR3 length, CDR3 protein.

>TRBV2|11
ASAGQVSYEQF
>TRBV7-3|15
ASSQGSAGVSTDTQY
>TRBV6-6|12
ASRGRDRNSPLH
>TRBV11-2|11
ASSLGTGYGYT
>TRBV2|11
ASRGGQVYGYT
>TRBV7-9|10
ASSLGPGELF
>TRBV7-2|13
ASSLARGGTYEQY
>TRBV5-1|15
ASSPTVTSGSPNEQF
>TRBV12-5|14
ASGSSTTGPNQPQH
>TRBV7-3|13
ASSRRGTDNEKLF
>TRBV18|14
ASSPASGGASDEQF
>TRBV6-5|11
ASRAAARDTQY
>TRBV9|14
ASSPPSGSSYNEQF
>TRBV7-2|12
ASSLGRFNQPQH
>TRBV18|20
ASSPRSASGRESPPTYNEQF
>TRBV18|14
ASSIQSGGATDTQY
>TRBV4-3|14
ASSQEAGRITGELF
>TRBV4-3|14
ASSPTLAGGQDTQY
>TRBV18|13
ASSKDRGLNYGYT
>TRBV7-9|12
ASSSRTGWAEAF
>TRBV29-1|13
SVGGFGTGTGEQF
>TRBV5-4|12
ASSLDYGNHEQY
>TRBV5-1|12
ASSLDTGNNGYT
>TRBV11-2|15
ASSLVQRTSGGNEQF
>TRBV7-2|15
ASSSNLELAGYNEQF
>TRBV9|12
ASSANRGNTEAF
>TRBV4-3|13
ASSQDRDRGQPQH
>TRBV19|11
ASSISSGLEQY
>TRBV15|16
ATSRPGRGASSNYGYT
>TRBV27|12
ASSLSRLNYGYT
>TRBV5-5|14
ASSHGDRANTGELF